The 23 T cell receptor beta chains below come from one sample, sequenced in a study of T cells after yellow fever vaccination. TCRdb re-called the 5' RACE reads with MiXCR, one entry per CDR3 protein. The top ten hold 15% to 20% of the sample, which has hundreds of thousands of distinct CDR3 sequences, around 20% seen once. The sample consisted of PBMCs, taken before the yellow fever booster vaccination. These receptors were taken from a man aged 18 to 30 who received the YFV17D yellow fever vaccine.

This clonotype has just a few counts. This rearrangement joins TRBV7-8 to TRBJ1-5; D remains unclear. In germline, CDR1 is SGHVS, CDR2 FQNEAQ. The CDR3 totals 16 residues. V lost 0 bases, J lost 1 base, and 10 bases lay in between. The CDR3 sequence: CASSLAYSASNQPQHF. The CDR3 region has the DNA TGTGCCAGCAGCTTAGCTTACTCGGCCAGCAATCAGCCCCAGCATTTT.

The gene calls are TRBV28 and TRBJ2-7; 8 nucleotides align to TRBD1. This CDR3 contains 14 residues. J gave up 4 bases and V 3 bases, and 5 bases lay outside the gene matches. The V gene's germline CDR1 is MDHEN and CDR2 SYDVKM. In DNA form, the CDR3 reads TGTGCCAGCAGTTTGCCAGGGGGCATTTACGAGCAGTACGTC. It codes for CASSLPGGIYEQYV.

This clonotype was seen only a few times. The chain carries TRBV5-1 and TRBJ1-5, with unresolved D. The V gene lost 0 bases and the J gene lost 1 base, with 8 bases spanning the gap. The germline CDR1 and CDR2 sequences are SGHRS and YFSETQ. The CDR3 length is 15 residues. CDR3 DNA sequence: TGCGCCAGCAGCTTGGCCGGGCGCAGCAATCAGCCCCAGCATTTT. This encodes CASSLAGRSNQPQHF.

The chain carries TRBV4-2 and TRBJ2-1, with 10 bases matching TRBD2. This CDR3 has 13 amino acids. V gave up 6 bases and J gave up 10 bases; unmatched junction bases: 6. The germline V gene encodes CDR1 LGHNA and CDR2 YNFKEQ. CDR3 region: CASSPPTSGEQFF. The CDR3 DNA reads TGTGCCAGCAGTCCACCGACTAGCGGGGAGCAGTTCTTC.

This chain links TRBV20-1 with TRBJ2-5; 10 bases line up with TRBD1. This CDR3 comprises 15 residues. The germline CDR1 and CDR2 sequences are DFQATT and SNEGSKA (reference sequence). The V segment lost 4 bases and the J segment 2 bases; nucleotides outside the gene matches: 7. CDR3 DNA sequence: TGCAGTGCTACCCCTAGGACAGGGGGACAAGAGACCCAGTACTTC. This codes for CSATPRTGGQETQYF.

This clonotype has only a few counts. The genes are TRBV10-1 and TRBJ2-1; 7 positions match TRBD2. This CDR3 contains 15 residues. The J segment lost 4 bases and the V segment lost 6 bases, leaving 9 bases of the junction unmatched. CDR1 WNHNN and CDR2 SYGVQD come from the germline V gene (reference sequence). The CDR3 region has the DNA TGCGCCAGCAGCCCACGGGGGGTTCCTTACAATGAGCAGTTCTTC. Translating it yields CASSPRGVPYNEQFF.

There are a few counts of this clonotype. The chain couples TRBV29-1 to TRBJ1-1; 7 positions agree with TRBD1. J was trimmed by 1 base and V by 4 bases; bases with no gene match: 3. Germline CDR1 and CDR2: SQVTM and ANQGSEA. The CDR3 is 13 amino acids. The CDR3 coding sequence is TGCAGCGTTGTAAAGGGGGCGAACACTGAAGCTTTCTTT. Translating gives CSVVKGANTEAFF.

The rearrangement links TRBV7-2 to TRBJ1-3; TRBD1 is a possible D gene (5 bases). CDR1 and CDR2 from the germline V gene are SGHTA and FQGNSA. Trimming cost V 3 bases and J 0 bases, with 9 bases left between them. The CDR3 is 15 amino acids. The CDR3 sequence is CASSLGGISGNTIYF. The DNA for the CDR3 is TGTGCCAGCAGCTTGGGGGGAATCTCTGGAAACACCATATATTTT.

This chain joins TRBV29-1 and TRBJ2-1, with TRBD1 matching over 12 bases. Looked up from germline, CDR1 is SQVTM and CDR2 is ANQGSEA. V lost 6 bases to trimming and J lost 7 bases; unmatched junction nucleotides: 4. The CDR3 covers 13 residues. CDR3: CSVQGQGANEQFF. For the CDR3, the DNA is TGCAGCGTGCAGGGACAGGGGGCGAATGAGCAGTTCTTC.

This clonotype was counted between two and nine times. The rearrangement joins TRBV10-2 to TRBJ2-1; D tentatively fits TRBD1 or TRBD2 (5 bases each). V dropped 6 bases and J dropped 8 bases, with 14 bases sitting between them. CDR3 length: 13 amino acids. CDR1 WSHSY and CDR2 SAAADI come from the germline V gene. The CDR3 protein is CASREGWGDEQFF. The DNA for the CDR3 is TGCGCCAGCAGAGAGGGTTGGGGCGATGAGCAGTTCTTC.

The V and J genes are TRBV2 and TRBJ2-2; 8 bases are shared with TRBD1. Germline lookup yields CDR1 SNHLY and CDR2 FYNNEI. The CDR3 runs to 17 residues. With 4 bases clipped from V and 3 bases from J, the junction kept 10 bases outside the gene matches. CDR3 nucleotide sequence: TGTGCCAGCAGTGGTGGACAGGGCCATGCGCACACCGGGGAGCTGTTTTTT. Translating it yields CASSGGQGHAHTGELFF.

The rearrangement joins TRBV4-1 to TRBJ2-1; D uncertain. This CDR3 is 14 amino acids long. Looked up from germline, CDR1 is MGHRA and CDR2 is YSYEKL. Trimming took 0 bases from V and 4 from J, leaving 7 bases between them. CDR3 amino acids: CASSQDQQYNEQFF. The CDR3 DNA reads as TGCGCCAGCAGCCAAGATCAACAGTACAATGAGCAGTTCTTC.

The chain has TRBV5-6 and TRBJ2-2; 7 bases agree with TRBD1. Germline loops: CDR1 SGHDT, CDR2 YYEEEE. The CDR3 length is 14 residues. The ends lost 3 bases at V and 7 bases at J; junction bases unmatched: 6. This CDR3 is CASSSTGFDGELFF. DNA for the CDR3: TGTGCCAGCAGCTCGACAGGGTTTGACGGGGAGCTGTTTTTT.

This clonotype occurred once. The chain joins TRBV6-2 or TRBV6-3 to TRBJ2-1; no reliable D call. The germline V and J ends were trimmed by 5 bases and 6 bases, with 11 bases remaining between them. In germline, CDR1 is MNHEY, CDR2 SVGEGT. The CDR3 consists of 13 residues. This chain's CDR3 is CASSTARVNEQFF. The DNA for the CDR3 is TGTGCCAGCAGTACCGCTCGGGTCAATGAGCAGTTCTTC.

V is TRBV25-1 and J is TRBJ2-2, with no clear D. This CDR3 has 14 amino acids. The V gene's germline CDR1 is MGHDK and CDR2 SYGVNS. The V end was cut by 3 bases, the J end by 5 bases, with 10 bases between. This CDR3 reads CASSDMGWTGELFF. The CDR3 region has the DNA TGTGCCAGCAGTGACATGGGGTGGACCGGGGAGCTGTTTTTT. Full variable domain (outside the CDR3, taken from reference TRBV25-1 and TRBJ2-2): EADIYQTPRYLVIGTGKKITLECSQTMGHDKMYWYQQDPGMELHLIHYSYGVNSTEKGDLSSESTVSRIRTEHFPLTLESARPSHTSQYLCASSDMGWTGELFFGEGSRLTVL.

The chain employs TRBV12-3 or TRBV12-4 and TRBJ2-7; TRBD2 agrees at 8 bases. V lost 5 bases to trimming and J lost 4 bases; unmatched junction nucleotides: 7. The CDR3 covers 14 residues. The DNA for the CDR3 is TGTGCCAGCAGTGGGGGCGGGGGGCGTTACGAGCAGTACTTC. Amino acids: CASSGGGGRYEQYF.

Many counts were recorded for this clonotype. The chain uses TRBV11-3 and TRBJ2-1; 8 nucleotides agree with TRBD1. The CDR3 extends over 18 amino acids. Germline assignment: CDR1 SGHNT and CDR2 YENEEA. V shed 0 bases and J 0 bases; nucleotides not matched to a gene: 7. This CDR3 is CASSLEQGGSSSYNEQFF. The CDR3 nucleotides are TGTGCCAGCAGCTTAGAACAGGGGGGCTCGAGCTCCTACAATGAGCAGTTCTTC.

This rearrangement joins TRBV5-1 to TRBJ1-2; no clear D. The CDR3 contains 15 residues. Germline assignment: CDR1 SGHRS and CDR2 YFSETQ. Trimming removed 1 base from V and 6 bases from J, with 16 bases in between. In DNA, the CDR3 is TGCGCCAGCAGCTTGATTGAGGGCCCCCAGGATGGCTACACCTTC. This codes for CASSLIEGPQDGYTF. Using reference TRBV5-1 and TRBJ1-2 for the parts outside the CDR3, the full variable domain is KAGVTQTPRYLIKTRGQQVTLSCSPISGHRSVSWYQQTPGQGLQFLFEYFSETQRNKGNFPGRFSGRQFSNSRSEMNVSTLELGDSALYLCASSLIEGPQDGYTFGSGTRLTVV.

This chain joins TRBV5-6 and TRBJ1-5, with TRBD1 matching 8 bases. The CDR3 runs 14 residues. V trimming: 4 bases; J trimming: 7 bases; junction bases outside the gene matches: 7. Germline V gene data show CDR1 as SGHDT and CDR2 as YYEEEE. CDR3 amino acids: CASSRTGFEQPQHF. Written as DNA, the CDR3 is TGTGCCAGCAGCAGGACAGGGTTCGAACAGCCCCAGCATTTT.

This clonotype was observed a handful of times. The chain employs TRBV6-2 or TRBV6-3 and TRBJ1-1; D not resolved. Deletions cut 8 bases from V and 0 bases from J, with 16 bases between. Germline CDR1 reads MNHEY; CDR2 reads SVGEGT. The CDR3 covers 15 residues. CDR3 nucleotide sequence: TGTGCCAGCCTGCCAGGCCTACAGATGAACACTGAAGCTTTCTTT. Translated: CASLPGLQMNTEAFF.

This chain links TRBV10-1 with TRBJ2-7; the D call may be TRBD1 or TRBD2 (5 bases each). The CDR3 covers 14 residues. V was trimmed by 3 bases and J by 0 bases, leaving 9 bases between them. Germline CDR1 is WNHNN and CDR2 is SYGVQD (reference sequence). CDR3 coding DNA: TGCGCCAGCAGTGATGGGGGAAGCTCCTACGAGCAGTACTTC. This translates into CASSDGGSSYEQYF.

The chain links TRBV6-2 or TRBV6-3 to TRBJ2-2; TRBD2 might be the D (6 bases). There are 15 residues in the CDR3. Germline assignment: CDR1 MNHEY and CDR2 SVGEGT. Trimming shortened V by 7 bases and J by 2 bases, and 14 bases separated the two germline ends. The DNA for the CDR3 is TGTGCCAGCACTACTGATGGACTAAACACCGGGGAGCTGTTTTTT. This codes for CASTTDGLNTGELFF.

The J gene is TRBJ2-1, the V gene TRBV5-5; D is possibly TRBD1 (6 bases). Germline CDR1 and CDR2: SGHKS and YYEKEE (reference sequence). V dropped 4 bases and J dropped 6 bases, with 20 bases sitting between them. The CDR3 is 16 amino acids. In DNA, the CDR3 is TGTGCCAGCAGCGCGCGAGGGACATGGGAGAGCAATGAGCAGTTCTTC. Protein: CASSARGTWESNEQFF.